The entry that follows covers one T cell receptor (beta chain) sequence. Its target antigen remains unknown. Base qualities were left out, and no much larger clone turns up one base away. The data belong to a study of T-cell reconstitution after alpha-beta-depleted transplantation in children (dated by TCRdb to the mid-2010s). Looking at the study overall: Using TCR repertoire profiling, the study followed T-cell immune reconstitution in a quantitative way in children after TCRalphabeta/CD19-depleted allogeneic hematopoietic cell transplantation. Study-wide conclusions, independent of this receptor: The frequencies of hyperexpanded clones fell over the following months, and after one year, T-cell counts and TCRbeta diversity were mostly attributed to newly produced T cells. The apparently early alphabetaT-cell count recovery about two months after transplant was reportedly dependent on only several hundred rapidly expanded clones derived from non-depleted graft cells. In some patients, the high TCRbeta diversity seen at day 60 was put down to recipient T cells and intrathymic progenitors that had survived conditioning.

The CDR3 has 16 amino acids, counting the end cysteine and phenylalanine. Only the CDR3 DNA is retained, 48 bases long and in frame from the first base. Sequences MGHDK (CDR1) and SYGVNS (CDR2) are obtained from the germline V gene. Germline trimming amounts to 6 bases on V and 3 bases on J, with 11 as the count of junction bases outside the gene matches. The library was obtained by PCR. For sequencing, an Illumina HiSeq 2500 was employed. TCR library preparation used molecular barcoding, with unique molecular identifiers applied to normalize quantification of the TCRbeta repertoire. TCRdb itself trimmed the public reads at Q25 with fastp, ran MiXCR and retained productive beta chains. All rows with the same CDR3 protein become a single entry with the most common DNA and genes. A total of hundreds of thousands of distinct CDR3 sequences appear in this sample, around 15% of them only once. Around 41% of the sample is taken by the ten largest.

The treatment or condition label here, explained by the study, means: allogeneic hematopoietic cell transplantation with graft depleted of TCRalphabeta T cells and CD19 B cells. The transplant recipients were children given TCRalphabeta/CD19-depleted allogeneic hematopoietic cell grafts. The TCR comes from a male patient between 2 and 15 years old who had a stem cell transplant for acute lymphoblastic leukemia, so the T cells may come from the graft donor. The chain was built from TRBV25-1 and TRBJ2-7; 10 bases in the junction line up with TRBD2. The input for sequencing was PBMCs, mostly from graft donor cells, taken 360 days after TCRalphabeta/CD19-depleted stem cell transplant. The CDR3 region: CASRASGRAPYYEQYF. The base sequence is TGTGCCAGCAGGGCCAGCGGGAGGGCCCCCTACTACGAGCAGTACTTC.